The 19 T cell receptor beta chains below all came from one sample that was sequenced in a study of cytomegalovirus exposure and HLA in healthy donors. The PCR ran on 60 Vbeta and 13 Jbeta primers. The data were produced by immunoSEQ multiplex PCR, yet TCRdb's version contains in-frame clones alone and is incomplete. The sample holds 45,000 to 55,000 clones. The sequenced material came from PBMCs. Receptor source: a woman aged 50 to 65 in good health and CMV-seropositive.

The chain joins TRBV5-6 to TRBJ1-2, with TRBD1 matching 7 bases. CDR3 length: 15 amino acids. Germline values: CDR1 SGHDT, CDR2 YYEEEE. V shed 4 bases, J shed 2 bases, and the junction held 8 bases outside the gene matches. The CDR3 region has the DNA TGTGCCAGCAGCCGTGGGACAGTCGCCAACTATGGCTACACCTTC. Amino acids: CASSRGTVANYGYTF.

Here the CDR3 DNA reads TGTGCCAGCTCTCAACCGGGACACCATAAAGGGGCCAACGTCCTGACTTTC. Translating gives CASSQPGHHKGANVLTF. The chain uses TRBV28 and TRBJ2-6, with a tentative D call TRBD1 (6 bases). Germline V gene sequence: CDR1 MDHEN, CDR2 SYDVKM. The germline V and J ends were trimmed by 8 bases and 4 bases, with 21 bases remaining between them. CDR3 size: 17 residues.

J is TRBJ2-7 and V is TRBV18; 10 nucleotides agree with TRBD2. Germline lookup yields CDR1 KGHSH and CDR2 LQKENI. This CDR3 spans 16 amino acids. V trimming: 3 bases; J trimming: 6 bases; junction bases outside the gene matches: 11. The DNA for the CDR3 is TGTGCCAGCTCACCGGGCTGGGCTAGCGGGAGTTTCGAGCAGTACTTC. Amino acid sequence: CASSPGWASGSFEQYF. The variable domain in full, completed from reference TRBV18 and TRBJ2-7, reads NAGVMQNPRHLVRRRGQEARLRCSPMKGHSHVYWYRQLPEEGLKFMVYLQKENIIDESGMPKERFSAEFPKEGPSILRIQQVVRGDSAAYFCASSPGWASGSFEQYFGPGTRLTVT.

This chain links TRBV18 with TRBJ1-1; D perhaps matches TRBD1 (5 bases). Trimming left V 1 base short and J 1 base short, with 7 bases between. The CDR3 is made up of 14 amino acids. Germline assignment: CDR1 KGHSH and CDR2 LQKENI. The CDR3 sequence is CASSPQGPNTEAFF. The DNA for the CDR3 is TGTGCCAGCTCACCACAGGGGCCGAACACTGAAGCTTTCTTT. The full variable domain, completed using reference TRBV18 and TRBJ1-1, is NAGVMQNPRHLVRRRGQEARLRCSPMKGHSHVYWYRQLPEEGLKFMVYLQKENIIDESGMPKERFSAEFPKEGPSILRIQQVVRGDSAAYFCASSPQGPNTEAFFGQGTRLTVV.

The chain has TRBV27 and TRBJ2-1; tentative D call: TRBD1 (6 bases). CDR1 is MNHEY, CDR2 SMNVEV, per germline (reference sequence). V was clipped by 5 bases and J by 6 bases, with 23 bases between them. The CDR3 extends over 17 amino acids. The CDR3 DNA reads TGTGCCAGCAGTCCCTTATTATTCAGGGGCGAGATCAATGAGCAGTTCTTC. It yields the protein CASSPLLFRGEINEQFF.

The genes are TRBV6-1 and TRBJ2-1, with TRBD1 identical over 8 bases. The CDR3 runs 15 residues. CDR1 is MNHNS, CDR2 SASEGT, per germline. With V trimmed by 0 bases and J by 7 bases, 5 bases remained unmatched. In nucleotides, the CDR3 is TGTGCCAGCAGTGAAGCGCGGACAGGGTTGAATGAGCAGTTCTTC. Its protein is CASSEARTGLNEQFF.

V usage is TRBV2 and J usage is TRBJ2-7; 9 nucleotides line up with TRBD1. Looked up from germline, CDR1 is SNHLY and CDR2 is FYNNEI. With 7 bases clipped from V and 3 bases from J, the junction kept 4 bases outside the gene matches. The CDR3 is 13 amino acids. The CDR3 DNA is TGTGCCAGCACCCGGGACAGGGTCTACGAGCAGTACTTC. Its translation is CASTRDRVYEQYF.

The chain recombines TRBV30 with TRBJ2-1, with 8 bases fitting TRBD2. CDR1 GTSNPN and CDR2 SVGIG come from the germline V gene (reference sequence). CDR3 length: 15 residues. Trimming took 5 bases from V and 5 from J; bases not matched to a gene: 11. CDR3 nucleotides: TGTGCCTGGGGGATGGAAGCGGGAGTCCACAATGAGCAGTTCTTC. Translation gives CAWGMEAGVHNEQFF.

The chain recombines TRBV7-9 with TRBJ2-7; 8 bases line up with TRBD1. The CDR3 has 12 residues. Germline V gives CDR1 SEHNR, CDR2 FQNEAQ (reference sequence). The J segment lost 6 bases and the V segment lost 3 bases, leaving 1 base of the junction unmatched. CDR3 in amino acids: CASSFTGGEQYF. DNA of the CDR3: TGTGCCAGCAGCTTTACAGGGGGCGAGCAGTACTTC.

The gene calls are TRBV5-5 and TRBJ1-6; D remains ambiguous. Germline V gene sequence: CDR1 SGHKS, CDR2 YYEKEE (reference sequence). The CDR3 runs 15 residues. V was trimmed by 4 bases and J by 5 bases, leaving 13 bases between them. The CDR3 DNA reads TGTGCCAGCAGCCGGGGTCCAGAGAATAATTCACCCCTCCACTTT. Amino acid sequence: CASSRGPENNSPLHF.

Of note for this clone: The same CDR3 also results from other DNA sequences found in this sample. This chain connects TRBV18 to TRBJ1-1, with TRBD1 matching over 7 bases. V shed 1 base and J 1 base; nucleotides not matched to a gene: 0. The CDR3 totals 14 residues. CDR1 is KGHSH, CDR2 LQKENI, per germline. As DNA, the CDR3 is TGTGCCAGCTCACCACAGGGGGCGAACACTGAAGCTTTCTTT. Its protein is CASSPQGANTEAFF.

As concerns this clone: Its ends do not fully match the called genes, so a read error is possible. The same CDR3 can be traced to other DNA sequences in this sample. V is TRBV7-7 and J is TRBJ2-7, with 9 bases fitting TRBD1. Germline lookup yields CDR1 SSHAT and CDR2 FNYEAQ (reference sequence). This CDR3 is built from 15 residues. The DNA for the CDR3 is TGTGCCAGCAGCTCCGGGACAGGGCGCTCCGACGAGCAGTACTTC. This codes for CASSSGTGRSDEQYF.

This chain connects TRBV28 to TRBJ2-7; TRBD2 agrees at 10 bases. The CDR3 is made up of 15 amino acids. Germline CDR1 and CDR2: MDHEN and SYDVKM. V dropped 2 bases and J dropped 5; count of bases not matched to a gene: 6. CDR3 in amino acids: CASSLGSSGSHEQYF. The CDR3, as DNA: TGTGCCAGCAGTTTAGGGTCTAGCGGGAGTCACGAGCAGTACTTC.

J is TRBJ2-5 and V is TRBV10-2, with D unclear. V was cut by 0 bases and J by 2 bases, with 13 bases left in between. The CDR3 runs 16 residues. Germline CDR1 reads WSHSY; CDR2 reads SAAADI. The CDR3 bases are TGCGCCAGCAGTGAGTCAATAACTACCCGACAAGAGACCCAGTACTTC. Protein: CASSESITTRQETQYF.

This sequence joins TRBV18 and TRBJ2-2; D unresolved. The CDR3 runs to 15 residues. V shed 1 base and J shed 4 bases, with 10 bases lying between them. Germline values: CDR1 KGHSH, CDR2 LQKENI. CDR3 region: CASSPRPGSTGELFF. CDR3 bases: TGTGCCAGCTCACCACGCCCGGGTAGCACCGGGGAGCTGTTTTTT.

The rearrangement joins TRBV4-2 to TRBJ1-4; 9 bases match TRBD1. Germline CDR1 reads LGHNA; CDR2 reads YNFKEQ. The length of the CDR3 is 14 residues. V was pared by 3 bases and J by 8 bases, with 4 bases of the junction left unmatched. DNA for the CDR3: TGTGCCAGCAGCCACCTAGACAGGGGGGAAAAACTGTTTTTT. Amino acid sequence: CASSHLDRGEKLFF.

The chain joins TRBV7-2 to TRBJ1-4; 7 bases align to TRBD1. V lost 0 bases and J lost 8; bases outside the gene matches: 12. Germline V gene sequence: CDR1 SGHTA, CDR2 FQGNSA. There are 17 residues in the CDR3. The CDR3 DNA reads as TGTGCCAGCAGCTTAGCCTACTTCAGGGGGGAGGAGGAAAAACTGTTTTTT. Its protein is CASSLAYFRGEEEKLFF.

The genes are TRBV10-1 and TRBJ2-7; TRBD2 is a possible D gene (6 bases). The CDR3 has 16 amino acids. Trimming took 6 bases from V and 4 from J, leaving 22 bases between them. The germline V gene encodes CDR1 WNHNN and CDR2 SYGVQD (reference sequence). The CDR3: CASRTPEGQVAYEQYF. Here the CDR3 DNA reads TGCGCCAGCAGGACCCCGGAGGGGCAGGTAGCATACGAGCAGTACTTC.

The V call is TRBV28, the J call TRBJ2-7; 11 bases line up with TRBD2. CDR3 length: 16 residues. CDR1 and CDR2 (germline): MDHEN, SYDVKM. J lost 4 bases, V lost 3 bases, and 8 bases had no gene match. The CDR3 reads CASSFSGRGVRYEQYF. The CDR3 region has the DNA TGTGCCAGCAGTTTTAGCGGGAGGGGTGTTCGGTACGAGCAGTACTTC.